This TCR beta chain originates from a study of identical twins' blood T cells. Germline lookup yields CDR1 DFQATT and CDR2 SNEGSKA (reference sequence). CDR3 length: 10 amino acids. Trimming removed 6 bases at V and 8 bases at J, with 7 bases between. A remark on this clonotype: Antigen: not known.

TCRdb re-derived calls from the 5' RACE reads in MiXCR, one entry per CDR3 protein. The profile covers fewer than 450,000 distinct CDR3 sequences, with around 30% appearing a single time and 6.1% taken by the ten largest. Overall study results and limits: Twins shared more top CDR3 clonotypes than unrelated donors did.

V usage is TRBV20-1 and J usage is TRBJ1-4; D unresolved. The clonotype originates from a woman aged 18 to 49 in good health. Sequenced sample: PBMCs. This CDR3 is CSANEEKLFF. CDR3 nucleotide sequence: TGCAGTGCCAACGAAGAAAAACTGTTTTTT.